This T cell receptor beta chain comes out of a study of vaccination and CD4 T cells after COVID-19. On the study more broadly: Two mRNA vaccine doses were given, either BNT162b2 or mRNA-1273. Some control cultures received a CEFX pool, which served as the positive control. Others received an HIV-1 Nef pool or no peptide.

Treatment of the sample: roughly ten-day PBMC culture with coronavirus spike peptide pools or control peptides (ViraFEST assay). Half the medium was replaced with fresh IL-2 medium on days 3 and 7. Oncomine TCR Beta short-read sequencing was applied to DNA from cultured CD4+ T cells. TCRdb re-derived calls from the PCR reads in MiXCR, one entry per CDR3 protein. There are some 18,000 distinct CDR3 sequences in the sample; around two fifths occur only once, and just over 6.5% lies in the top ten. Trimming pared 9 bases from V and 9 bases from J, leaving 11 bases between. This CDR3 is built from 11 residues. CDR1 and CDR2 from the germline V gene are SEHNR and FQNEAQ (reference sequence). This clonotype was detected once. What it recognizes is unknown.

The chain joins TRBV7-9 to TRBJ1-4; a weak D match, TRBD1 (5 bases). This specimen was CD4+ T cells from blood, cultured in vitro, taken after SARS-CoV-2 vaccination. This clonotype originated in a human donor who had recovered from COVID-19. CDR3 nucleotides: TGTGCCAGTGCACGGGGGAAAAAACTGTTTTTT. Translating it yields CASARGKKLFF.